This T cell receptor (beta chain) was sequenced during a study of T-cell memory formation after mild COVID-19. Study summary: There were largely donor-specific TCR clusters.

CDR3 size: 15 residues. V shed 3 bases, J shed 4 bases, and the junction held 11 bases outside the gene matches. Germline V CDR1 and CDR2: DFQATT, SNEGSKA (reference sequence). 5'RACE with constant-segment primers yielded barcoded, UMI-tagged TCR alpha and TCR beta cDNA libraries. MiXCR, applied by TCRdb to the 5' RACE reads, yields one record per CDR3 protein. The sample comprises about 560,000 distinct CDR3 sequences, less than 25% of which are singletons, and under 8.5% rests with the top ten. The chain employs TRBV20-1 and TRBJ2-5; 7 bases fit TRBD1. Sequencing input: PBMCs or a T cell subset sorted from them (not recorded which). The clonotype comes from an adult woman who had mild COVID-19 (a few samples of this study predate the infection). Cell type and time point are not known. Here the CDR3 DNA reads TGCAGTGCTAGCCCATGGACCGACAGGGCAGAGACCCAGTACTTC. Translated, it gives CSASPWTDRAETQYF.